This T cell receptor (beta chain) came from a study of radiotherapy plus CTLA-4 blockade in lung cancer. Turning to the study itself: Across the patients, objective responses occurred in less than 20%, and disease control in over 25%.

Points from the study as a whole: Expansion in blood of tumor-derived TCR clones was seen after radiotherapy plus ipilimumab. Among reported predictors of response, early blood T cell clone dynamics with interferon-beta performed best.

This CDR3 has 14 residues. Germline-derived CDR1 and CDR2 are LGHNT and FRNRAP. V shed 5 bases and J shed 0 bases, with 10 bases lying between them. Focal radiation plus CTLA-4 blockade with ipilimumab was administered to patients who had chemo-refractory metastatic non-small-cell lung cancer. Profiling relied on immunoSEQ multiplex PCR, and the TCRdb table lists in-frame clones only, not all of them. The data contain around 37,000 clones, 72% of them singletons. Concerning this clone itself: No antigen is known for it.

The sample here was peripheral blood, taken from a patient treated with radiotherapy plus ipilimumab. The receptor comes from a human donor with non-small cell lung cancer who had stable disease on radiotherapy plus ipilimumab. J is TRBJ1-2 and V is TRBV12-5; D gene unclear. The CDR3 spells CASGRSLANYGYTF. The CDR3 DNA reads TGTGCTAGTGGTCGATCCCTAGCTAACTATGGCTACACCTTC.